The 24 T cell receptor beta chains listed next were all sequenced from one sample in a study of response to subunit inactivated influenza vaccine. MiXCR, applied by TCRdb to the RT-PCR reads, yields one record per CDR3 protein. The table shows under 550,000 distinct CDR3 sequences, with approximately 7.7% occurring only once. Here the sequenced sample was PBMCs from blood, taken less than 30 months after vaccination. The origin of the receptors is a man between 50 and 69 years old who received an inactivated influenza vaccine.

About this clonotype: This may stem from a read error, because a much larger clone lies one nucleotide away. The rearrangement joins TRBV13 to TRBJ2-1; D gene uncertain. The germline CDR1 and CDR2 sequences are PRHDT and FYEKMQ (reference sequence). Trimming pared 3 bases from V and 3 bases from J, leaving 9 bases between. The CDR3 loop spans 14 amino acids. CDR3 region: CASSFRYGYNEQFF. The CDR3 DNA follows: TGTGCCAGCAGCTTCCGGTACGGCTACAATGAGCAGTTCTTC.

This clonotype was seen repeatedly, ten times or more. This sequence joins TRBV7-8 and TRBJ1-5, with 8 bases that match TRBD1. Trimming cost V 5 bases and J 2 bases; bases outside gene matches: 5. CDR3 size: 15 residues. Germline V gene sequence: CDR1 SGHVS, CDR2 FQNEAQ. CDR3: CASSTETGGNQPQHF. DNA of the CDR3: TGTGCCAGCAGCACAGAGACAGGGGGCAATCAGCCCCAGCATTTT. Filled out from reference TRBV7-8 and TRBJ1-5, the complete variable domain reads GAGVSQSPRYKVAKRGQDVALRCDPISGHVSLFWYQQALGQGPEFLTYFQNEAQLDKSGLPSDRFFAERPEGSVSTLKIQRTQQEDSAVYLCASSTETGGNQPQHFGDGTRLSIL.

This clonotype was seen many times. The CDR3 DNA reads TGTGCCAGCCGAATGGCACGGCCTCAGTTCTTC. Translating gives CASRMARPQFF. J is TRBJ2-1 and V is TRBV12-3 or TRBV12-4; D uncertain. CDR3 size: 11 residues. Deletions cut 8 bases from V and 13 bases from J, with 15 bases between.

The chain joins TRBV20-1 to TRBJ2-4; 10 nucleotides align to TRBD1. J gave up 5 bases and V 4 bases, and 2 bases lay outside the gene matches. The CDR3 extends over 13 amino acids. In germline, CDR1 is DFQATT, CDR2 SNEGSKA (reference sequence). CDR3 nucleotide sequence: TGCAGTGCTACTGGACAGGGGGAAAACATTCAGTACTTC. Translating it yields CSATGQGENIQYF.

This clonotype has just a few counts. The rearrangement joins TRBV20-1 to TRBJ2-7; the match to TRBD1 covers 10 bases. The CDR3 covers 13 residues. V lost 1 base, J lost 6 bases, and 3 bases stayed unmatched. Germline V gives CDR1 DFQATT, CDR2 SNEGSKA (reference sequence). The CDR3 spells CSARAGTGAEQYF. CDR3 nucleotide sequence: TGCAGTGCTAGAGCCGGGACAGGGGCCGAGCAGTACTTC.

This clonotype showed up just a few times. The CDR3: CASSPWTGGPNPKQYF. The CDR3 DNA reads TGTGCCAGCAGTCCCTGGACAGGGGGCCCTAACCCAAAGCAGTACTTC. J is TRBJ2-7 and V is TRBV27, with 11 bases lining up with TRBD1. Germline values: CDR1 MNHEY, CDR2 SMNVEV (reference sequence). V was pared by 5 bases and J by 8 bases, with 14 bases of the junction left unmatched. The CDR3 has 16 amino acids.

The sample holds a few counts of this clonotype. The chain employs TRBV5-5 and TRBJ1-1, with D unclear. The CDR3 consists of 15 residues. The germline V and J ends were trimmed by 1 base and 1 base, with 11 bases remaining between them. Germline V gives CDR1 SGHKS, CDR2 YYEKEE (reference sequence). The CDR3 region has the DNA TGTGCCAGCAGCTTGCTCAGGACCGAGAACACTGAAGCTTTCTTT. This encodes CASSLLRTENTEAFF.

There are many counts of this clonotype. This chain links TRBV15 with TRBJ1-5, with D unclear. Germline CDR1 is LNHNV and CDR2 is YYDKDF (reference sequence). Trimming took 1 base from V and 5 from J, leaving 15 bases between them. The CDR3 loop spans 16 amino acids. The CDR3 is CATSRAGSVNYQPQHF. CDR3 DNA: TGTGCCACCAGCAGAGCTGGCAGTGTAAATTATCAGCCCCAGCATTTT.

The V and J genes are TRBV7-2 and TRBJ2-1; 13 bases match TRBD2. This CDR3 region has 15 residues. Trimming cost V 5 bases and J 4 bases; bases outside gene matches: 2. Per germline, CDR1 SGHTA and CDR2 FQGNSA. The CDR3 here is CASSQTSGRYNEQFF. CDR3 DNA: TGTGCCAGCAGCCAGACTAGCGGGAGGTACAATGAGCAGTTCTTC.

The table lists this clonotype with a few counts. The chain recombines TRBV13 with TRBJ1-1, with D uncertain. The CDR3 contains 12 residues. Germline V CDR1 and CDR2: PRHDT, FYEKMQ (reference sequence). V lost 7 bases to trimming and J lost 11 bases, with 17 bases between them. The CDR3 spells CASNHRFSYAFF. Here the CDR3 DNA reads TGTGCCAGCAACCATAGGTTCAGTTATGCTTTCTTT.

This clonotype was seen at least ten times. The chain uses TRBV20-1 and TRBJ2-1, with TRBD2 as a possible D gene (6 bases). The CDR3 has 12 residues. Germline V CDR1 and CDR2: DFQATT, SNEGSKA (reference sequence). Trimming pared 6 bases from V and 6 bases from J, leaving 12 bases between. The CDR3 here is CSAQMGGNEQFF. As DNA, the CDR3 is TGCAGTGCACAGATGGGGGGCAATGAGCAGTTCTTC.

Turning to this clonotype: A read error may account for a junction end that differs from germline. J is TRBJ1-1 and V is TRBV20-1; D is possibly TRBD1 (6 bases). The CDR3 loop spans 15 amino acids. Germline lookup yields CDR1 DFQATT and CDR2 SNEGSKA (reference sequence). In DNA, the CDR3 is TGCAGTGCTAGAGATTGGGGGGCGCGGAACACTAAAGCTTTCTTT. It specifies CSARDWGARNTKAFF.

This clonotype was seen a few times. This chain connects TRBV20-1 to TRBJ2-7; D not resolved. In germline, CDR1 is DFQATT, CDR2 SNEGSKA (reference sequence). Trimming pared 3 bases from V and 4 bases from J, leaving 13 bases between. The CDR3 has 13 residues. The CDR3, as DNA: TGCAGTGCTAGCTTGATGGTTTCTTACGAGCAGTACTTC. It specifies CSASLMVSYEQYF.

In its sample, this clonotype was seen a few times. The chain joins TRBV9 to TRBJ2-5, with TRBD2 matching over 9 bases. CDR3 length: 16 amino acids. Germline V gives CDR1 SGDLS, CDR2 YYNGEE. Unmatched junction bases numbered 12, after V lost 4 bases and J lost 5 bases. This CDR3 reads CASSHSAGGPRETQYF. The CDR3 DNA reads as TGTGCCAGCAGCCACTCGGCGGGAGGGCCCCGGGAGACCCAGTACTTC.

This clonotype has a count of ten or more. The V call is TRBV15, the J call TRBJ2-3; no firm D call. Germline CDR1 and CDR2: LNHNV and YYDKDF (reference sequence). V lost 0 bases to trimming and J lost 1 base, with 8 bases between them. The CDR3 extends over 15 amino acids. The CDR3 DNA reads TGTGCCACCAGCAGAGATCGTCCAGGCACAGATACGCAGTATTTT. The encoded protein is CATSRDRPGTDTQYF.

The chain uses TRBV5-6 and TRBJ2-7; the match to TRBD1 covers 9 bases. This CDR3 comprises 16 residues. Trimming removed 0 bases from V and 2 bases from J; junction bases left unmatched: 6. Germline V gives CDR1 SGHDT, CDR2 YYEEEE. The CDR3 sequence: CASSLAWGTGTYEQYF. The CDR3 DNA is TGTGCCAGCAGCTTGGCATGGGGGACAGGGACCTACGAGCAGTACTTC.

V gene TRBV5-1 combines with J gene TRBJ1-3; the D gene is possibly TRBD1 (6 bases). This CDR3 is 16 amino acids long. From germline, CDR1 is SGHRS and CDR2 YFSETQ. V was clipped by 4 bases and J by 4 bases, with 18 bases between them. The CDR3 DNA reads TGCGCCAGCAGCATGGACTGGGGGGCGATCGGAAACACCATATATTTT. Translated, it gives CASSMDWGAIGNTIYF.

This clonotype was found many times. This chain connects TRBV12-5 to TRBJ2-2, with 10 bases lining up with TRBD2. V trimming: 2 bases; J trimming: 6 bases; junction bases outside the gene matches: 9. This CDR3 spans 17 amino acids. The germline V gene encodes CDR1 LGHNT and CDR2 FRNRAP. The CDR3 is CASGLNEGLASAGELFF. The CDR3 nucleotides are TGTGCTAGTGGTTTGAATGAGGGACTAGCGAGCGCCGGGGAGCTGTTTTTT.

V is TRBV12-3 or TRBV12-4 and J is TRBJ2-2, with 10 bases lining up with TRBD2. Trimming removed 5 bases from V and 5 bases from J; junction bases left unmatched: 5. This CDR3 comprises 15 residues. This CDR3 is CASSERGGPTGELFF. The CDR3 DNA is TGTGCCAGCAGTGAGCGGGGGGGCCCGACCGGGGAGCTGTTTTTT.

Many counts were recorded for this clonotype. The genes are TRBV20-1 and TRBJ2-5; 7 nucleotides align to TRBD1. CDR1 is DFQATT, CDR2 SNEGSKA, per germline (reference sequence). The CDR3 totals 13 residues. V was clipped by 3 bases and J by 1 base; unmatched bases: 2. The CDR3 region is CSARAGGQETQYF. CDR3 nucleotide sequence: TGCAGTGCTAGGGCAGGGGGCCAAGAGACCCAGTACTTC.

This chain links TRBV12-3 or TRBV12-4 with TRBJ2-7; perhaps D is TRBD1 or TRBD2 (5 bases each). V was trimmed by 3 bases and J by 6 bases, leaving 15 bases between them. CDR3 length: 14 amino acids. The CDR3 is CASSFGTPAGEQYF. DNA of the CDR3: TGTGCCAGCAGTTTTGGGACCCCGGCCGGCGAGCAGTACTTC.

This clonotype was detected ten times or more. The V call is TRBV20-1, the J call TRBJ2-3; 11 bases match TRBD2. This CDR3 is built from 17 residues. V lost 1 base and J lost 2; bases outside the gene matches: 8. Per germline, CDR1 DFQATT and CDR2 SNEGSKA (reference sequence). In nucleotides, the CDR3 is TGCAGTGCTAGAGGTGGACTAGCGGGTCGTAACACAGATACGCAGTATTTT. Translation gives CSARGGLAGRNTDTQYF.

This clonotype has only a few counts. V is TRBV7-9 and J is TRBJ1-1; D might be TRBD1 (6 bases). V lost 1 base, J lost 12 bases, and 15 bases lay in between. This CDR3 has 13 amino acids. Germline CDR1 and CDR2: SEHNR and FQNEAQ (reference sequence). The CDR3 sequence: CASSLGTAKHPFF. CDR3 nucleotides: TGTGCCAGCAGCTTAGGGACAGCTAAACATCCTTTCTTT.

This clonotype was picked up a small number of times. The chain employs TRBV13 and TRBJ2-1; a possible D gene is TRBD1 (7 bases). Trimming took 3 bases from V and 2 from J, leaving 11 bases between them. This CDR3 region has 15 residues. Per germline, CDR1 PRHDT and CDR2 FYEKMQ (reference sequence). The CDR3 loop reads CASSFGGTAYNEQFF. CDR3 bases: TGTGCCAGCAGCTTCGGCGGGACAGCCTACAATGAGCAGTTCTTC.